The 13 T cell receptor beta chains presented below share a single source sample, sequenced in a study of blood T cell repertoires in COVID-19. Data came from immunoSEQ multiplex PCR; TCRdb stores just in-frame clones and leaves some out. In the table there are 280,000 or so clones, 90% of which are singletons. The sequenced sample consisted of PBMCs or T cells enriched from blood (not recorded which). The receptor source for this set is a woman aged 18-30 years with acute COVID-19.

The chain is built from TRBV4-1 and TRBJ2-7; the match to TRBD2 covers 9 bases. The germline gives CDR1 MGHRA, CDR2 YSYEKL. Losses at the gene ends were 3 bases for V and 5 bases for J; bases not matched to a gene: 17. The CDR3 is 18 residues long. The CDR3 nucleotides read TGCGCCAGCAGCCAGTCCCGGCTAGCGGGATCGATCGGCCACGAGCAGTACTTC. Encoded protein: CASSQSRLAGSIGHEQYF.

This clone was seen a few times. The chain employs TRBV7-9 and TRBJ1-3, with D possibly matching TRBD1 (6 bases). The CDR3 runs 16 residues. Trimming left V 5 bases short and J 0 bases short, with 14 bases between. The germline V gene has CDR1 SEHNR and CDR2 FQNEAQ (reference sequence). CDR3 region: CASSPGQPISGNTIYF. CDR3 in DNA: TGTGCCAGCAGCCCAGGACAGCCGATCTCTGGAAACACCATATATTTT. Drawing the rest from reference TRBV7-9 and TRBJ1-3, the complete variable domain is DTGVSQNPRHKITKRGQNVTFRCDPISEHNRLYWYRQTLGQGPEFLTYFQNEAQLEKSRLLSDRFSAERPKGSFSTLEIQRTEQGDSAMYLCASSPGQPISGNTIYFGEGSWLTVV.

The V call is TRBV15, the J call TRBJ2-7; TRBD2 is a possible D gene (5 bases). Trimming pared 1 base from V and 2 bases from J, leaving 9 bases between. The germline CDR1 and CDR2 sequences are LNHNV and YYDKDF (reference sequence). The CDR3 has 14 residues. CDR3 region: CATSRGRQAYEQYF. The CDR3, as DNA: TGTGCCACCAGCAGAGGGAGGCAAGCCTACGAGCAGTACTTC.

A single count supports this clone. This chain uses TRBV19 with TRBJ1-6; 7 bases agree with TRBD1. This CDR3 contains 16 residues. J lost 5 bases, V lost 2 bases, and 6 bases had no gene match. Per the germline V gene, CDR1 is LNHDA and CDR2 is SQIVND (reference sequence). CDR3 sequence (DNA): TGTGCCAGTAGTATATCGACAGGGTGGAATAATTCACCCCTCCACTTT. This gives the protein CASSISTGWNNSPLHF.

This clone has a single count. At one boundary the junction diverges from the germline segment, which might be a read error. The genes are TRBV18 and TRBJ1-2; D is unclear. The CDR3 totals 9 residues. Germline V lookup: CDR1 KGHSH, CDR2 LQKENI. DNA of the CDR3: TGTGCCAGCTCACCACCGGCGGCCTTC. Residues: CASSPPAAF.

The V and J genes are TRBV6-5 and TRBJ2-3; 7 bases line up with TRBD2. J gave up 4 bases and V 2 bases, and 9 bases lay outside the gene matches. The CDR3 length is 16 residues. The germline gives CDR1 MNHEY, CDR2 SVGAGI. CDR3 protein: CASSYSWGRAADTQYF. The CDR3 DNA is TGTGCCAGCAGTTACAGTTGGGGGAGGGCCGCAGATACGCAGTATTTT.

The chain has TRBV28 and TRBJ1-1, with 9 bases lining up with TRBD1. Trimming removed 4 bases from V and 4 bases from J; junction bases left unmatched: 7. The CDR3 is 15 amino acids. CDR1 is MDHEN and CDR2 is SYDVKM in the germline V gene. CDR3: CASSSTGTGTTEAFF. The CDR3 coding sequence is TGTGCCAGCAGTTCTACCGGGACAGGGACCACTGAAGCTTTCTTT.

This clone was seen once. The chain is built from TRBV4-2 and TRBJ2-4; 8 bases map to TRBD1. Germline lookup yields CDR1 LGHNA and CDR2 YNFKEQ. The CDR3 consists of 15 residues. V was pared by 2 bases and J by 7 bases, with 7 bases of the junction left unmatched. For the CDR3, the DNA is TGTGCCAGCAGCCAATCTAACAGGGGGACGAACATTCAGTACTTC. Amino acids: CASSQSNRGTNIQYF.

CDR3 region: CASSLGQGALYGYTF. The CDR3 DNA reads TGTGCCAGCAGCTTGGGGCAGGGGGCGCTTTATGGCTACACCTTC. V gene TRBV7-9 combines with J gene TRBJ1-2, with TRBD1 identical over 8 bases. Germline V gene sequence: CDR1 SEHNR, CDR2 FQNEAQ (reference sequence). With 3 bases clipped from V and 5 bases from J, the junction kept 8 bases outside the gene matches. The CDR3 runs 15 residues.

The chain recombines TRBV6-5 with TRBJ1-2; TRBD1 aligns across 7 bases. The germline V gene has CDR1 MNHEY and CDR2 SVGAGI. The CDR3 contains 11 residues. J gave up 8 bases and V 7 bases, and 4 bases lay outside the gene matches. The CDR3 sequence is CASKGGLGYTF. The CDR3 DNA follows: TGTGCCAGCAAAGGGGGCCTAGGCTACACCTTC.

Written as DNA, the CDR3 is TGTGCCAGCAGCGCTGCGGTTGGGACAGGGGTTGGGGAAGAGACCCAGTACTTC. Protein product: CASSAAVGTGVGEETQYF. The V gene is TRBV2, the J gene TRBJ2-5; 10 bases are shared with TRBD1. The V gene end was trimmed by 6 bases and the J gene end by 3 bases; junction bases not matched to a gene: 16. The V gene's germline CDR1 is SNHLY and CDR2 FYNNEI. The CDR3 totals 18 residues.

V is TRBV2 and J is TRBJ2-1; 8 positions match TRBD2. Germline CDR1 is SNHLY and CDR2 is FYNNEI. This CDR3 is built from 15 residues. After removal of 1 base from V and 6 bases from J, the junction contained 5 bases not matched to a gene. The CDR3 DNA is TGTGCCAGCAGTGAAGAGGGACTAGTCGGCAATGAGCAGTTCTTC. Residues: CASSEEGLVGNEQFF.

V gene TRBV7-9 combines with J gene TRBJ2-2, with 9 bases aligning to TRBD2. Per the germline V gene, CDR1 is SEHNR and CDR2 is FQNEAQ (reference sequence). Trimming removed 7 bases from V and 4 bases from J; junction bases left unmatched: 4. The CDR3 contains 14 residues. The CDR3 region is CASKGLAGTGELFF. CDR3 DNA: TGTGCCAGCAAGGGACTAGCCGGCACCGGGGAGCTGTTTTTT. The variable domain in full, completed from reference TRBV7-9 and TRBJ2-2, reads DTGVSQNPRHKITKRGQNVTFRCDPISEHNRLYWYRQTLGQGPEFLTYFQNEAQLEKSRLLSDRFSAERPKGSFSTLEIQRTEQGDSAMYLCASKGLAGTGELFFGEGSRLTVL.